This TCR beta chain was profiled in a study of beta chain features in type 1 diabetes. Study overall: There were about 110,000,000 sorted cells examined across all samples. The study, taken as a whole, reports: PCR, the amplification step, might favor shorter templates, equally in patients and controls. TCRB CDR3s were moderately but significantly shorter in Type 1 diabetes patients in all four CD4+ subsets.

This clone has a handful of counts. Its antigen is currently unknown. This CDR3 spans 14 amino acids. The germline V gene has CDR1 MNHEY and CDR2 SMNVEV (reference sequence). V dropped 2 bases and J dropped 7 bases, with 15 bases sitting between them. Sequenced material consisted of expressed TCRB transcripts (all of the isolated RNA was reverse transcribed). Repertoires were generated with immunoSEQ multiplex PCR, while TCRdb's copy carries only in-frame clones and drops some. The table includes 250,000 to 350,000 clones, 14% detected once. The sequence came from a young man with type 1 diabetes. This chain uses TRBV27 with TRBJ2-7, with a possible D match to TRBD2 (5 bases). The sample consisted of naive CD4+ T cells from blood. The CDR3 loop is CASSLRPGRGEQYF. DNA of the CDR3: TGTGCCAGCAGTTTAAGGCCCGGCCGAGGGGAGCAGTACTTC.